This T cell receptor beta chain emerged from a study of T cell clonality in common variable immunodeficiency. The CDR3 has 15 residues. V shed 3 bases, J shed 6 bases, and the junction held 10 bases outside the gene matches. Per the germline V gene, CDR1 is SGHRS and CDR2 is YFSETQ. This clone has at least ten counts. Antigen specificity is unknown. The DNA ends 3 residues before the CDR3 does, and the rest of the CDR3 is filled in from the germline J gene. Study-wide findings and caveats: CVID patient heterogeneity limited repertoire-clinical complication correlations. Fewer deletions and N-nucleotide insertions were reportedly seen in common variable immunodeficiency TCR beta sequences. CVID subjects had higher TCRbeta clonality than healthy controls, most marked in about a third.

Clones were read by immunoSEQ multiplex PCR, and TCRdb kept only the in-frame ones, dropping some. There are 35,000 to 50,000 clones in the sample, none observed a single time. Caucasian heritage predominated among both patients and controls. Sample: peripheral blood mononuclear cells. The source is a person aged 18-70 years in good health. The chain has TRBV5-1 and TRBJ1-2; 8 bases match TRBD1. CDR3 sequence: CASSSMTGDGDGYTF. The part of the CDR3 DNA that was read is TGCGCCAGCAGCTCCATGACAGGGGATGGAGATGGC. Complete variable domain (other parts from reference TRBV5-1 and TRBJ1-2): KAGVTQTPRYLIKTRGQQVTLSCSPISGHRSVSWYQQTPGQGLQFLFEYFSETQRNKGNFPGRFSGRQFSNSRSEMNVSTLELGDSALYLCASSSMTGDGDGYTFGSGTRLTVV.